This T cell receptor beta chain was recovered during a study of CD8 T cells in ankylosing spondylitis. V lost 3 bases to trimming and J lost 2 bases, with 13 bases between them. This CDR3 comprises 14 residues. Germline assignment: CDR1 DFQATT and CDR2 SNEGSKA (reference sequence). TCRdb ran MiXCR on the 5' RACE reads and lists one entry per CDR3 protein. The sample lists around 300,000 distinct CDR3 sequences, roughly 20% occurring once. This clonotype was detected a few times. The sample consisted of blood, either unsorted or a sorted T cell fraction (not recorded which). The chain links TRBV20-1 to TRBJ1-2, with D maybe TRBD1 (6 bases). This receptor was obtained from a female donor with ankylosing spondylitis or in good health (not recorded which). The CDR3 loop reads CSARGGAGNYGYTF. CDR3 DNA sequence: TGCAGTGCTAGGGGGGGGGCAGGCAACTATGGCTACACCTTC.